One and the same sample provided the 6 T cell receptor beta chains below, sequenced in a study (dated by TCRdb to between 2014 and 2017). The library was built by means of 5' RACE. The instrument was an Illumina MiSeq. TCRdb ran its own pipeline on the public reads, namely fastp trimming at Q25 and MiXCR clone calling, and kept in-frame beta chains. CDR3 protein duplicates are merged, each entry listing the most common genes and DNA. A total of tens of thousands of distinct CDR3 sequences appear in this sample, approximately 17% of them only once. The top ten clonotypes cover 2.8% of the sample. Sequencing was done on a sample of naive CD4+ T cells sorted from a lymph node. Reading the label with the study, this specimen's cell subset or site is: naive CD4+ T cells, CD4+CD45RA+CD25-. These receptors all stem from a female donor with breast cancer.

This clonotype was seen repeatedly, ten times or more. V is TRBV29-1 and J is TRBJ1-2, with D uncertain. Germline values: CDR1 SQVTM, CDR2 ANQGSEA. The CDR3 totals 11 residues. V lost 3 bases, J lost 6 bases, and 8 bases lay in between. The CDR3 region is CSVEGNNGYTF. In DNA, the CDR3 is TGCAGCGTTGAGGGGAATAATGGCTACACCTTC. The full variable domain, in which reference TRBV29-1 and TRBJ1-2 provide the parts outside the CDR3, is SAVISQKPSRDICQRGTSLTIQCQVDSQVTMMFWYRQQPGQSLTLIATANQGSEATYESGFVIDKFPISRPNLTFSTLTVSNMSPEDSSIYLCSVEGNNGYTFGSGTRLTVV.

The chain carries TRBV20-1 and TRBJ2-3; TRBD2 matches at 11 bases. The CDR3 totals 14 residues. V trimming: 5 bases; J trimming: 4 bases; junction bases outside the gene matches: 5. CDR1 and CDR2 from the germline V gene are DFQATT and SNEGSKA (reference sequence). CDR3 nucleotide sequence: TGCAGTGCTTCTAGCGGGAGGATCCCAGATACGCAGTATTTT. Translated, it gives CSASSGRIPDTQYF.

This clonotype appeared a few times. This chain links TRBV28 with TRBJ1-1; D unclear. V was clipped by 6 bases and J by 8 bases, with 10 bases between them. The CDR3 loop spans 11 amino acids. Per the germline V gene, CDR1 is MDHEN and CDR2 is SYDVKM. In nucleotides, the CDR3 is TGTGCCAGCAGGAACGCCTTAGAAGCTTTCTTT. Its protein product is CASRNALEAFF. The complete variable domain, with remaining parts taken from reference TRBV28 and TRBJ1-1, reads DVKVTQSSRYLVKRTGEKVFLECVQDMDHENMFWYRQDPGLGLRLIYFSYDVKMKEKGDIPEGYSVSREKKERFSLILESASTNQTSMYLCASRNALEAFFGQGTRLTVV.

The sample holds a few counts of this clonotype. The chain combines TRBV7-3 with TRBJ1-2, with D hard to call. The germline V gene has CDR1 SGHTA and CDR2 FQGTGA. V lost 5 bases and J 3 bases, leaving 10 bases between the germline ends. This CDR3 spans 13 amino acids. The CDR3 region has the DNA TGTGCCAGCAGCCCCGGTGACGACTATGGCTACACCTTC. Protein sequence: CASSPGDDYGYTF.

This clonotype was recorded a few times. The CDR3 sequence is CASSLETANYGYTF. In DNA, the CDR3 is TGCGCCAGCAGCTTAGAGACAGCTAACTATGGCTACACCTTC. V and J are TRBV5-1 and TRBJ1-2; D is possibly TRBD1 (5 bases). The CDR3 contains 14 residues. The V gene lost 2 bases and the J gene lost 0 bases, with 8 bases spanning the gap. CDR1 and CDR2 from the germline V gene are SGHRS and YFSETQ.

Comments on this clonotype: One base away lies a much larger clone, so this may be a sequencing read error. No conserved phenylalanine or tryptophan ends this CDR3, so it is likely a read error. The chain links TRBV6-2 or TRBV6-3 to TRBJ1-1, with no clear D. The V gene's germline CDR1 is MNHEY and CDR2 SVGEGT. This CDR3 has 13 residues. Between the trimmed V and J ends, which lost 0 bases and 1 base, there was a span of 3 bases. The DNA of the CDR3 is TGTGCCAGCAGTTACTCGGAGAACACTGAAGCTTTCCTT. Translated: CASSYSENTEAFL.